This T cell receptor beta chain was obtained from a study of Graves' ophthalmopathy and Graves' hyperthyroidism. Study details: Investigators collected peripheral blood at initial diagnosis, before any treatment was given. General observations from the study: Blood also contained most of the expanded thyroid clonotypes above 0.001 frequency. Ophthalmopathy cases were distinguished from stable hyperthyroidism by a 13-signature model, reaching about 91% sensitivity and approximately 83% specificity. Sensitivity reached approximately 71% and specificity 72.22% when the model predicted ophthalmopathy progression.

Amplification from RNA transcripts yielded the TCR beta CDR3 regions. The library came from an HTBI-primed first-round RT-PCR and a second-round multiplex PCR. TCRdb re-called the multiplex PCR reads through MiXCR, storing one row per CDR3 protein. Among just over 600,000 distinct CDR3 sequences listed, about 20% were seen once. In its sample, this clonotype was seen many times. Its specificity is not known. CDR1 is SGHVS and CDR2 is FQNEAQ in the germline V gene. V shed 3 bases and J shed 4 bases, with 13 bases lying between them. The CDR3 extends over 14 amino acids. The chain uses TRBV7-8 and TRBJ2-7; no definite D call. The specimen was peripheral blood. This sequence was found in a woman aged 18-30 years with stable Graves' hyperthyroidism. Some clones in this sample may be carry-over from other donors' samples. CDR3: CASSFARTSYEQYF. Here the CDR3 DNA reads TGTGCCAGCAGCTTCGCTAGAACCTCTTACGAGCAGTACTTC.